The TCR beta chain described here comes from a study of blood T cell repertoires in COVID-19. Turning to the study itself: Sources were T cells, B-cell-depleted T cells, or PBMCs; the material itself was cDNA or gDNA.

Sequencing was performed with immunoSEQ multiplex PCR; in TCRdb, only in-frame clones are kept and a portion is missing. The repertoire holds 270,000 or so clones, with about 90% as singletons. CDR1 and CDR2 from the germline V gene are SGHAT and FQNNGV. V trimming: 6 bases; J trimming: 7 bases; junction bases outside the gene matches: 14. The CDR3 length is 17 residues. Sample: peripheral blood. The J gene is TRBJ2-1, the V gene TRBV11-2; 11 bases align to TRBD2. The source of this sequence is a woman aged 25 to 39 with COVID-19, enrolled during active disease. The CDR3 protein is CASRTRGTSGGENEQFF. The DNA of the CDR3 is TGTGCCAGCAGAACTCGAGGGACTAGCGGTGGGGAGAATGAGCAGTTCTTC.